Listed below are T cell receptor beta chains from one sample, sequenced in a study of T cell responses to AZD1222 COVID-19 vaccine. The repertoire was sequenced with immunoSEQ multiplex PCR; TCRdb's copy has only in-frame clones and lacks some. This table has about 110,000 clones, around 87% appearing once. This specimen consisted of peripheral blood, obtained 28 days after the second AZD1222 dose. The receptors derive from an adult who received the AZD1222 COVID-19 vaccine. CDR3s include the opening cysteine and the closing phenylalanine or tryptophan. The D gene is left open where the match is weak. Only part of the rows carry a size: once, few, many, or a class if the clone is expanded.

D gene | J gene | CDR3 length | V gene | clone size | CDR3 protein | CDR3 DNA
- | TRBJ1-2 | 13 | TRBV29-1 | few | CSVSTGTYYGYTF | TGCAGCGTTAGTACAGGGACTTACTATGGCTACACCTTC
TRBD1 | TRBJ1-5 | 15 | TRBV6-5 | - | CASRYTGESNQPQHF | TGTGCCAGCAGGTACACAGGGGAAAGCAATCAGCCCCAGCATTTT
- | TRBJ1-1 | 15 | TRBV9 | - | CASSVVSTENTEAFF | TGTGCCAGCAGCGTAGTCTCGACAGAAAACACTGAAGCTTTCTTT
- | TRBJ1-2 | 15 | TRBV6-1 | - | CASSERTGRSSGYTF | TGTGCCAGCAGTGAACGGACTGGGAGAAGTAGTGGCTACACCTTC
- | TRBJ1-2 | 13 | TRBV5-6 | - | CASSLASHYGYTF | TGTGCCAGCAGCTTGGCCAGCCACTATGGCTACACCTTC
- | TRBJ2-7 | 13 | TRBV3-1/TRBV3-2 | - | CASSLPQGREQYF | TGTGCCAGCAGCCTACCACAGGGTCGCGAGCAGTACTTC
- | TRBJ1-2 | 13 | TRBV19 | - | CASSIPNNYGYTF | TGTGCCAGTAGTATTCCGAACAACTATGGCTACACCTTC
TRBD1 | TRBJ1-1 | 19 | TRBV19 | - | CASSIVPGQGIFMNTEAFF | TGTGCCAGTAGTATTGTTCCCGGACAGGGAATATTTATGAACACTGAAGCTTTCTTT
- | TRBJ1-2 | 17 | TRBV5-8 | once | CASSLDSSQAVGYGYTF | TGTGCCAGCAGCTTGGACAGCTCTCAGGCTGTAGGGTATGGCTACACCTTC
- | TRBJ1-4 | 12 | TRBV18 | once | CASSPDREKLFF | TGTGCCAGCTCACCTGACCGGGAAAAACTGTTTTTT
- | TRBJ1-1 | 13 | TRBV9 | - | CASSVVGRTEAFF | TGTGCCAGCAGCGTAGTCGGTAGGACTGAAGCTTTCTTT
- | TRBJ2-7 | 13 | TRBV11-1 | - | CASSPARQGEQYF | TGTGCCAGCAGTCCTGCCCGACAAGGCGAGCAGTACTTC
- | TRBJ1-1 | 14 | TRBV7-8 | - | CASSLGRANTEAFF | TGTGCCAGCAGCTTAGGCAGGGCGAACACTGAAGCTTTCTTT
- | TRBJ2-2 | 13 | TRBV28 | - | CASNFRNTGELFF | TGTGCCAGCAACTTTAGGAACACCGGGGAGCTGTTTTTT
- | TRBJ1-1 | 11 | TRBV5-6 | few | CASSLNTEAFF | TGTGCCAGCAGCTTGAACACTGAAGCTTTCTTT
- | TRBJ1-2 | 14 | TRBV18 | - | CASSPLPQGDGYTF | TGTGCCAGCTCACCACTCCCACAGGGAGATGGCTACACCTTC
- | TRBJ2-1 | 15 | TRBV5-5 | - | CASSPIRGTDNEQFF | TGTGCCAGCAGCCCCATCCGCGGGACCGACAATGAGCAGTTCTTC
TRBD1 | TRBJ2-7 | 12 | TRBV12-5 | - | CASGLTGAEQYF | TGTGCTAGTGGACTCACAGGGGCTGAGCAGTACTTC
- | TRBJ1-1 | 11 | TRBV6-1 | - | CASSENTEAFF | TGTGCCAGCAGTGAAAACACTGAAGCTTTCTTT
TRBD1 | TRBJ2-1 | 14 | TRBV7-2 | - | CASSPGQGPDEQFF | TGTGCCAGCAGCCCAGGACAGGGGCCGGATGAGCAGTTCTTC
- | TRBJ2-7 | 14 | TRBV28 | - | CASSLQVLSYEQYF | TGTGCCAGCAGTTTACAGGTCCTCTCCTACGAGCAGTACTTC
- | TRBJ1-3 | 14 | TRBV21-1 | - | CVFWAGPVGNTIYF | TGTGTCTTCTGGGCGGGGCCGGTTGGAAACACCATATATTTT
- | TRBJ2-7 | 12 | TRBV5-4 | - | CASSLWEYEQYF | TGTGCCAGCAGCTTATGGGAATACGAGCAGTACTTC
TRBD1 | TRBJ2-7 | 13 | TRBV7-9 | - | CASSFGQGGEQYF | TGTGCCAGCAGCTTCGGACAGGGCGGCGAGCAGTACTTC
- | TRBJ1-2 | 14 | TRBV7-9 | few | CASSFNWAGYGYTF | TGTGCCAGCAGCTTTAATTGGGCTGGGTACGGCTACACCTTC